This record concerns one TCR beta chain sequence. The data are from a study of blood T cell repertoires in COVID-19. Looking at the study overall: Sites in the United States, Italy and Spain provided acute and convalescent COVID-19 samples. PBMCs, B-cell-depleted T cells, or T cells provided the cDNA or gDNA that made up the material.

The germline V gene encodes CDR1 MDHEN and CDR2 SYDVKM. The CDR3 has 15 residues. V dropped 3 bases and J dropped 10 bases, with 16 bases sitting between them. In the original analysis: How many nucleated cells were present was estimated from reference gene primer amplification. Assay used: immunoSEQ multiplex PCR; TCRdb lists only in-frame clones, some missing. V, J and clone size are those of that table, while D and trimming were read from the DNA. Of about 200,000 clones listed, 84% are singletons. The sample consisted of peripheral blood. The TCR comes from a woman aged 50 to 65 with active or convalescent COVID-19. The chain employs TRBV28 and TRBJ1-6; D is possibly TRBD1 (6 bases). The CDR3 sequence: CASSFPGGGHSPLHF. CDR3 DNA: TGTGCCAGCAGTTTCCCCGGGGGGGGGCACTCACCCCTCCACTTT.